One sample yielded the 15 T cell receptor beta chains listed below, sequenced in a study of blood T cell repertoires in COVID-19. Measured with immunoSEQ multiplex PCR; TCRdb has only the in-frame clones, and not every one. This sample yields 340,000 or so clones, of which roughly 87% are seen a single time; 1% belongs to the top ten. Material for sequencing was peripheral blood. The receptor set was obtained from a man aged 50-60 years with active or convalescent COVID-19.

CDR3 nucleotides: TGCGCCAGCAGCTGGGGCCAGGGCGTGAACACTGAAGCTTTCTTT. Encoded protein: CASSWGQGVNTEAFF. The rearrangement joins TRBV5-1 to TRBJ1-1; possible D gene TRBD1, 5 bases. V gave up 3 bases and J gave up 0 bases, with 12 bases separating them. Germline V gene sequence: CDR1 SGHRS, CDR2 YFSETQ. CDR3 length equals 15 residues.

Written as DNA, the CDR3 is TGTGCCATCAGTGGGGGACAGGGGCGGAAGGGCAACACTGAAGCTTTCTTT. Encoded protein: CAISGGQGRKGNTEAFF. This chain connects TRBV10-3 to TRBJ1-1, with 10 bases that match TRBD1. The CDR3 runs to 17 residues. The trim removed 4 bases at V and 2 bases at J, leaving 10 bases unmatched. The germline CDR1 and CDR2 sequences are ENHRY and SYGVKD.

V usage is TRBV19 and J usage is TRBJ2-3; TRBD2 agrees at 9 bases. The V segment lost 9 bases and the J segment 3 bases; nucleotides outside the gene matches: 7. This CDR3 comprises 14 residues. Per the germline V gene, CDR1 is LNHDA and CDR2 is SQIVND (reference sequence). The CDR3 nucleotides are TGTGCCAGCGCGACTAGCGGCTATACAGATACGCAGTATTTT. Residues: CASATSGYTDTQYF.

The genes are TRBV6-5 and TRBJ1-6; 7 bases are a match to TRBD1. Losses at the gene ends were 0 bases for V and 9 bases for J; bases not matched to a gene: 8. Germline lookup yields CDR1 MNHEY and CDR2 SVGAGI. CDR3 size: 16 residues. The CDR3 region is CASSYSSQGDPSPLHF. The CDR3 DNA follows: TGTGCCAGCAGTTACTCGTCCCAGGGGGACCCTTCACCCCTCCACTTT.

The rearrangement joins TRBV2 to TRBJ1-6; D uncertain. The CDR3 loop spans 14 amino acids. Germline CDR1 reads SNHLY; CDR2 reads FYNNEI. V lost 4 bases, J lost 4 bases, and 8 bases lay in between. CDR3 loop: CASSGTEYNSPLHF. As DNA, the CDR3 is TGTGCCAGCAGTGGCACTGAGTATAATTCACCCCTCCACTTT. The full variable domain, rest sourced from reference TRBV2 and TRBJ1-6, is EPEVTQTPSHQVTQMGQEVILRCVPISNHLYFYWYRQILGQKVEFLVSFYNNEISEKSEIFDDQFSVERPDGSNFTLKIRSTKLEDSAMYFCASSGTEYNSPLHFGNGTRLTVT.

The chain joins TRBV23-1 to TRBJ1-5; 8 bases fit TRBD1. TRBV23-1 is given ORF status, its function remaining uncertain. The CDR3 extends over 14 amino acids. J lost 6 bases, V lost 4 bases, and 5 bases had no gene match. CDR3: CASSPDREFQPQHF. DNA of the CDR3: TGCGCCAGCAGTCCGGACAGGGAGTTTCAGCCCCAGCATTTT.

The CDR3 region is CASSEDGLGAFF. CDR3 in DNA: TGTGCCAGCAGTGAAGACGGGTTGGGAGCTTTCTTT. The J gene is TRBJ1-1, the V gene TRBV2; D remains unclear. Germline V CDR1 and CDR2: SNHLY, FYNNEI. Trimming stripped 1 base from V and 10 bases from J, with 10 bases between. CDR3 length equals 12 residues.

The V gene is TRBV28, the J gene TRBJ1-2, with D maybe TRBD1 (5 bases). V was cut by 8 bases and J by 4 bases, with 17 bases left in between. CDR3 length: 14 amino acids. Germline CDR1 MDHEN, CDR2 SYDVKM. Here the CDR3 DNA reads TGTGCCAGCTTCCGGGGACGGGGAGGCTATGGCTACACCTTC. It is translated as CASFRGRGGYGYTF.

V is TRBV3-1 (or the pseudogene TRBV3-2) and J is TRBJ2-7, with TRBD2 as a possible D gene (6 bases). This CDR3 comprises 14 residues. Germline V gene sequence: CDR1 LGHDT, CDR2 YNNKEL (reference sequence). The V end lost 4 bases, the J end lost 7 bases, and 17 bases lay between the germline ends. DNA for the CDR3: TGTGCCAGCAGCCGGGGGGATCTTGATGGGGAGCAGTACTTC. It specifies CASSRGDLDGEQYF.

The chain carries TRBV6-5 and TRBJ1-1; tentative D call: TRBD1 (5 bases). Germline V gene data show CDR1 as MNHEY and CDR2 as SVGAGI. CDR3 length: 15 amino acids. Deletions cut 0 bases from V and 3 bases from J, with 11 bases between. The DNA of the CDR3 is TGTGCCAGCAGTTACTCTGCAGGGAAGGACACTGAAGCTTTCTTT. Translation: CASSYSAGKDTEAFF.

This clone was detected a few times. The rearrangement links TRBV28 to TRBJ1-1; D call uncertain. Trimming removed 5 bases at V and 7 bases at J, with 11 bases between. Germline V CDR1 and CDR2: MDHEN, SYDVKM. The CDR3 has 12 residues. CDR3 loop: CASSPPGYEAFF. The DNA of the CDR3 is TGTGCCAGCAGTCCCCCAGGATATGAAGCTTTCTTT.

V gene TRBV28 combines with J gene TRBJ1-1; 7 bases fit TRBD1. The V and J ends lost 7 bases and 0 bases, in that order; junction bases with no gene match: 5. The CDR3 is made up of 14 amino acids. CDR1 and CDR2 (germline): MDHEN, SYDVKM. This CDR3 reads CASTLQGMNTEAFF. DNA of the CDR3: TGTGCCAGCACCTTACAGGGGATGAACACTGAAGCTTTCTTT.

The chain couples TRBV28 to TRBJ1-1, with 7 bases matching TRBD1. The CDR3 totals 14 residues. J was trimmed by 0 bases and V by 10 bases; bases with no gene match: 8. CDR1 is MDHEN, CDR2 SYDVKM, per germline. CDR3 protein: CATRTGTMNTEAFF. The CDR3, as DNA: TGTGCCACCCGGACAGGAACTATGAACACTGAAGCTTTCTTT.

The chain joins TRBV5-4 to TRBJ2-6; D possibly corresponds to TRBD1 (5 bases). This CDR3 has 17 residues. The ends were cut back, 1 base at V and 6 bases at J, with 17 bases in the middle. The V gene's germline CDR1 is SGHNT and CDR2 YYREEE (reference sequence). The CDR3 loop is CASSLPLRAGPANVLTF. In DNA form, the CDR3 reads TGTGCCAGCAGCTTGCCACTCAGGGCAGGCCCGGCCAACGTCCTGACTTTC. Drawing the rest from reference TRBV5-4 and TRBJ2-6, the complete variable domain is ETGVTQSPTHLIKTRGQQVTLRCSSQSGHNTVSWYQQALGQGPQFIFQYYREEENGRGNFPPRFSGLQFPNYSSELNVNALELDDSALYLCASSLPLRAGPANVLTFGAGSRLTVL.

The chain couples TRBV2 to TRBJ2-7; TRBD1 aligns across 8 bases. Germline V gene lookup returns CDR1 SNHLY and CDR2 FYNNEI. The CDR3 length is 15 residues. The J segment lost 7 bases and the V segment lost 8 bases, leaving 16 bases of the junction unmatched. The CDR3 sequence is CASVSGQARTREQYF. The CDR3 nucleotides are TGTGCCAGCGTTTCGGGACAGGCGCGAACGCGAGAGCAGTACTTC.